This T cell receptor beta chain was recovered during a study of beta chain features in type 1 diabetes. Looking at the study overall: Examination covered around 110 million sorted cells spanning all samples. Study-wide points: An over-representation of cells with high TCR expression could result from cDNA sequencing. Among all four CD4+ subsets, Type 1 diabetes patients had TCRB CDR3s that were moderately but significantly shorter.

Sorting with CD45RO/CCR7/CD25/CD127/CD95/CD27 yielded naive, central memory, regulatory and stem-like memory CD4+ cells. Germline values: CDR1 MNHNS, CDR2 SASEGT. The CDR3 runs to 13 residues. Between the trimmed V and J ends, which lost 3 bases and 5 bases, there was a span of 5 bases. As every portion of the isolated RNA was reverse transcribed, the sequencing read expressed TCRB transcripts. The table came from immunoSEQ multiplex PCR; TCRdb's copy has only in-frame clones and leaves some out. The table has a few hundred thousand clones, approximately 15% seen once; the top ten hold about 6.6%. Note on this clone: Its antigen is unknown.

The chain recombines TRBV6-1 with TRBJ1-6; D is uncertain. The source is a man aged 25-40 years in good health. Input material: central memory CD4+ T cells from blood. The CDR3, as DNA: TGTGCCAGCAGTGACCGGGATAATTCACCCCTCCACTTT. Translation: CASSDRDNSPLHF.